Given below is one T cell receptor beta chain in context. What it binds is unknown. These data belong to a study of T cells in Graves' hyperthyroidism and ophthalmopathy. General observations from the study: Ophthalmopathy cases were set apart from stable hyperthyroidism by a 13 V-J model. Peripheral blood also featured most of the thyroid clonotypes expanded above 0.001.

Reasons for excluding patients were uncontrolled infection, other autoimmune disease, pregnancy or lactation. Clinicians diagnosed patients from clinical symptoms, serum thyroxine and TRAb, thyroid ultrasound and orbital computed tomography. RNA transcripts provided the source from which TCR beta CDR3 regions were amplified. The TCR CDR3 was amplified in a first-round RT-PCR using the HTBI primer set. Each CDR3 protein is one row after TCRdb ran MiXCR on the multiplex PCR reads. The table records around 600,000 distinct CDR3 sequences, about 45% of them present only once. The CDR3 spans 13 residues. Looked up from germline, CDR1 is SQVTM and CDR2 is ANQGSEA. Deletions cut 8 bases from V and 1 base from J, with 14 bases between.

The chain uses TRBV29-1 and TRBJ1-1; D unclear. Sequenced material: peripheral blood or thyroid tissue (not recorded which). The sequence was collected from an adult man with Graves' disease, either hyperthyroidism or ophthalmopathy (not recorded which). The CDR3: CSLTTIGNTEAFF. The DNA for the CDR3 is TGCAGCTTAACCACGATAGGGAACACTGAAGCTTTCTTT.